This TCR beta chain was identified in a study of T cells after yellow fever vaccination. Study-level points and caveats: Repertoires obtained by FACS sorting could include abundant clonotypes that entered as contaminants from the bulk population. Reappearing after the booster were most of the clones from primary vaccination (about 96% CD4, 85% to 90% CD8). Researchers noted that a small share of clonotypes showed up in both CD4 and CD8 compartments.

There are many counts of this clonotype. The antigen is not known. The CDR3 runs to 15 residues. Germline CDR1 is SGHRS and CDR2 is YFSETQ. V lost 4 bases and J lost 2; bases outside the gene matches: 2. TCRdb fed the 5' RACE reads into MiXCR, producing one record per CDR3 protein. The sample yields around 310,000 distinct CDR3 sequences, 3.5% to 4.5% seen once. This TCR derives from a man aged 18 to 30 who received the YFV17D yellow fever vaccine. The sequenced sample was PBMCs, obtained 15 days after the yellow fever booster vaccination. The J gene is TRBJ2-5, the V gene TRBV5-1; 13 bases match TRBD2. CDR3 sequence: CASSQGLAGQETQYF. The CDR3 DNA sequence: TGCGCCAGCAGCCAGGGACTAGCGGGACAAGAGACCCAGTACTTC.